Listed here is a single T cell receptor (beta chain). The data originate from a study of blood T cell repertoires in COVID-19. Study-level information: From T cells, B-cell-depleted T cells, or PBMCs came the material, which was cDNA or gDNA.

In the original workflow: It was from reference gene primer amplification that nucleated cell counts were estimated. Sequenced by immunoSEQ multiplex PCR; TCRdb stores in-frame clones only, minus some. The V and J calls and the clone size are those of that table, but D and trimming were determined from the DNA. The sample lists approximately 170,000 clones, 88% seen once, with around 2% in the top ten. The CDR3 sequence is 15 residues long. CDR1 and CDR2 (germline): SGHAT, FQDESV (reference sequence). V gave up 3 bases and J gave up 3 bases, with 15 bases separating them. This TCR was sampled from a man aged 45 to 65 who had recovered from COVID-19. Sequencing was performed on peripheral blood. The chain links TRBV11-1 to TRBJ2-7; no definite D call. This chain's CDR3 is CASSFNGQLYYEQYF. As DNA, the CDR3 is TGTGCCAGCAGCTTCAATGGCCAATTATACTACGAGCAGTACTTC. Looking up the rest from reference TRBV11-1 and TRBJ2-7 gives the full variable domain: EAEVAQSPRYKITEKSQAVAFWCDPISGHATLYWYRQILGQGPELLVQFQDESVVDDSQLPKDRFSAERLKGVDSTLKIQPAELGDSAMYLCASSFNGQLYYEQYFGPGTRLTVT.